This T cell receptor beta chain was observed in a study of neurological immune-mediated disorders. Whole-study findings and limits: HTLV-1-associated myelopathy led in TCR clonal expansion, while multiple sclerosis ranked lowest, below healthy controls.

Looked up from germline, CDR1 is ENHRY and CDR2 is SYGVKD. CDR3 length equals 13 residues. V dropped 4 bases and J dropped 3 bases, with 9 bases sitting between them. Sequencing runs each generated in excess of 160 million TCR-beta sequences derived from 15-18 subjects. TCRdb ran MiXCR on the 5' RACE reads and lists one entry per CDR3 protein. The sample holds tens of thousands of distinct CDR3 sequences; around 4.6% are singletons and the top ten take about 2%. This clonotype was detected many times. Its specificity is unknown. The sequence derives from a woman in her thirties with multiple sclerosis. The chain couples TRBV10-3 to TRBJ2-5, with a tentative D call TRBD2 (5 bases). Sequencing was done on a sample of PBMCs. The CDR3 nucleotides read TGTGCCATCAGTGGTACAGCGGAAGAGACCCAGTACTTC. Its translation: CAISGTAEETQYF.